A selection of T cell receptor beta chains follows, all from one sample in a study of cytomegalovirus exposure and HLA in healthy donors. Here immunoSEQ multiplex PCR was the method, and the copy in TCRdb shows in-frame clones only, minus some. This repertoire shows approximately 190,000 clones, roughly nine tenths found once; its top ten account for less than 1.3%. The specimen sequenced was PBMCs. Receptor source: a boy aged 2-9 years in good health and CMV-seronegative. Each CDR3 is given without its conserved first and last residue. Clone size is not always given. Where it is, it says once, few, many or a class for expanded clones.

clone size | V gene | CDR3 protein
few | TRBV28 | ASSPTGWDTEAF
once | TRBV27 | ASSLRAGEQF
NA | TRBV29-1 | SADRGRGYGYT
NA | TRBV7-8 | ASSSGLAGGGLNTDTQY
NA | TRBV7-3 | ASSPRGGYQGGQY
NA | TRBV19 | ASKGLAGGPELF
NA | TRBV23-1 | ASSQPFAYSPGELF
NA | TRBV27 | ASSLFRSSNQPQH
NA | TRBV4-2 | ASSLTGEGTGELF
NA | TRBV28 | ASSFGTGGNEKLF
NA | TRBV28 | ASSLPGLGTNYGYT
NA | TRBV2 | ASRGQGFSYEQY
few | TRBV27 | ASSLGTGRGEKLF
NA | TRBV2 | ASSSGGGQGVNQPQH
NA | TRBV16 | ASTDGGSGNTIY
NA | TRBV30 | AWSGGQGYGEKLF
once | TRBV4-1 | ASSQETSGGSGGEWETQY
NA | TRBV5-6 | ASSLVEVGSGMNTEAF
NA | TRBV6-1 | ASRATSGGQETQY
NA | TRBV25-1 | ASSVKETQY
NA | TRBV6-1 | ASSDSGQGISEAF
NA | TRBV5-6 | ASSLGGRSYNEQF
NA | TRBV5-1 | ASIPTGGSGANVLT
NA | TRBV19 | ASTLDRGDYNEQF
once | TRBV7-9 | ASSLGQGGRGSNQPQH
NA | TRBV7-8 | ASSFTDAGGTYEQY
NA | TRBV5-1 | ASSSLPTGLAESSYNEQF
NA | TRBV4-1 | ASSQVGRGGSQPQH
NA | TRBV2 | ASSGAADQPQH
NA | TRBV30 | AWSETVGETQY
NA | TRBV7-9 | ASSPTGEVRPQH
once | TRBV19 | ASSIPGTPPGELF
few | TRBV29-1 | SVGDSSYEQY
few | TRBV4-1 | ASSQEGTTYNEQF
NA | TRBV6-1 | ASSRDRGTEAF
NA | TRBV20-1 | SAGRGAEAF
NA | TRBV5-6 | ASRIQSTDTQY
NA | TRBV6-1 | ASSENARSYEQY
NA | TRBV27 | ASRDRGPVSQPQH
once | TRBV7-2 | ASSPWGGETDTQY
once | TRBV4-1 | ASSEGTSVEETQY
NA | TRBV6-1 | ASSEWIARQRASYNEQF
NA | TRBV7-9 | ASSPPGSGANVLT
NA | TRBV19 | ASGIWTGRTEAF
NA | TRBV28 | ASSPLTGTVSEQY